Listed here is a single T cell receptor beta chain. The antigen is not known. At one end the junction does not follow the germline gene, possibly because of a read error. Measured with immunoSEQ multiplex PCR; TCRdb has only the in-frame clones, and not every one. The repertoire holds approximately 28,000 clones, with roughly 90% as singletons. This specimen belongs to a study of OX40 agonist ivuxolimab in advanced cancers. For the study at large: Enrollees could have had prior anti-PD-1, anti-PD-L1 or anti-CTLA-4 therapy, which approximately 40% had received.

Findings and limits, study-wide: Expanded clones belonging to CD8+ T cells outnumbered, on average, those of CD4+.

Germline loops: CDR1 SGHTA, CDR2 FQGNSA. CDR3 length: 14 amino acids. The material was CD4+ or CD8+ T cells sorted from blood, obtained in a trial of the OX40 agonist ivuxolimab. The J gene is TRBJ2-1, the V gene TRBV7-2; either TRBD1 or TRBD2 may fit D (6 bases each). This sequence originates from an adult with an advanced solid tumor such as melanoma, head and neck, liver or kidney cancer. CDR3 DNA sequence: TGTGCCAGCAGGTTAGGGGGGCCCTACAATGAGCAGTTCTTC. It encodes CASRLGGPYNEQFF.